The 10 T cell receptor beta chains listed next were all sequenced from one sample in a study of PD-1 blockade in classical Hodgkin lymphoma. Noted time point: cycle 4 day 1 (C4D1), after 6 weeks of nivolumab. All the patients suffered relapse after autologous stem cell transplantation, and brentuximab vedotin exposure differed. Using immunoSEQ multiplex PCR, the repertoire was profiled, and TCRdb retains in-frame clones only, with some absent. Of under 130,000 clones listed, approximately 89% are singletons. The source was peripheral blood mononuclear cells (PBMCs), collected before the fourth cycle of nivolumab. These receptors were taken from a human donor with classical Hodgkin lymphoma.

This rearrangement joins TRBV2 to TRBJ1-1, with D unclear. V was trimmed by 7 bases and J by 1 base, leaving 22 bases between them. Per germline, CDR1 SNHLY and CDR2 FYNNEI. CDR3 size: 17 residues. CDR3 DNA: TGTGCCAGCAAGTTCGACCGGGCCCCCGGGAGGAACACTGAAGCTTTCTTT. Amino acids: CASKFDRAPGRNTEAFF.

The chain joins TRBV5-1 to TRBJ1-2; 7 nucleotides line up with TRBD1. Germline loops: CDR1 SGHRS, CDR2 YFSETQ. The V gene end was trimmed by 4 bases and the J gene end by 7 bases; junction bases not matched to a gene: 13. This CDR3 spans 15 amino acids. CDR3 DNA sequence: TGCGCCAGCAGCGTTTACAGGGGAGATTTTAGTGGCTACACCTTC. Translated: CASSVYRGDFSGYTF.

The CDR3 DNA reads as TGTGCCAGCAGTACGGGGTTGAACACTGAAGCTTTCTTT. Protein: CASSTGLNTEAFF. The chain has TRBV9 and TRBJ1-1; D unresolved. The germline gives CDR1 SGDLS, CDR2 YYNGEE. V was shortened by 5 bases and J by 0 bases, with 8 bases between the two germline ends. The CDR3 consists of 13 residues.

V gene TRBV27 combines with J gene TRBJ1-3, with TRBD1 identical over 10 bases. The CDR3 runs 18 residues. V gave up 3 bases and J gave up 2 bases; unmatched junction bases: 10. Germline CDR1 MNHEY, CDR2 SMNVEV (reference sequence). CDR3 in amino acids: CASSLTGGEFTTGNTIYF. In DNA, the CDR3 is TGTGCCAGCAGTTTGACAGGGGGCGAGTTCACTACTGGAAACACCATATATTTT.

The gene calls are TRBV21-1 and TRBJ2-3; the table gives TRBD1 as D, unverified against the DNA. TRBV21-1 is listed as a pseudogene. This CDR3 region has 16 residues. The CDR3 reads CAKPTLSGDGSDTQYF. The CDR3 bases are TGTGCCAAACCCACCCTTTCAGGGGATGGCTCAGATACGCAGTATTTT.

This rearrangement joins TRBV18 to TRBJ1-1; 10 bases map to TRBD1. The CDR3 totals 15 residues. Germline V lookup: CDR1 KGHSH, CDR2 LQKENI. The V segment lost 6 bases and the J segment 2 bases; nucleotides outside the gene matches: 6. CDR3 amino acids: CASSDRTGGNTEAFF. In DNA, the CDR3 is TGTGCCAGCTCGGACAGGACAGGGGGAAACACTGAAGCTTTCTTT.

The chain is built from TRBV7-2 and TRBJ1-1; 8 bases line up with TRBD1. Germline V lookup: CDR1 SGHTA, CDR2 FQGNSA. The CDR3 is made up of 14 amino acids. Trimming at V came to 1 base and at J to 8 bases, leaving 6 bases not matched to a gene. CDR3 DNA: TGTGCCAGCAGCTTAGAGGGGACAGGCTACGAAGCTTTCTTT. Amino acids: CASSLEGTGYEAFF.

In DNA form, the CDR3 reads TGTGCCAGCAGTGAAGCGGGACTAGCGGGAGGCCCCACCTACGAGCAGTACTTC. Its translation is CASSEAGLAGGPTYEQYF. This chain uses TRBV2 with TRBJ2-7; 15 nucleotides align to TRBD2. J was trimmed by 2 bases and V by 0 bases; bases with no gene match: 5. Per the germline V gene, CDR1 is SNHLY and CDR2 is FYNNEI. The CDR3 covers 18 residues. The complete variable domain, with remaining parts taken from reference TRBV2 and TRBJ2-7, reads EPEVTQTPSHQVTQMGQEVILRCVPISNHLYFYWYRQILGQKVEFLVSFYNNEISEKSEIFDDQFSVERPDGSNFTLKIRSTKLEDSAMYFCASSEAGLAGGPTYEQYFGPGTRLTVT.

The chain uses TRBV4-2 and TRBJ2-7, with 9 bases matching TRBD2. Germline CDR1 and CDR2: LGHNA and YNFKEQ. J lost 9 bases, V lost 2 bases, and 8 bases had no gene match. This CDR3 has 14 residues. CDR3 sequence reads: CASSQLAGVGWQYF. CDR3 DNA sequence: TGTGCCAGCAGCCAATTAGCGGGAGTGGGTTGGCAGTACTTC.

The rearrangement joins TRBV6-5 to TRBJ2-1, with D unclear. The germline gives CDR1 MNHEY, CDR2 SVGAGI. V was cut by 5 bases and J by 11 bases, with 7 bases left in between. The CDR3 length is 10 residues. The CDR3 coding sequence is TGTGCCAGCAGTGAACAGAAGCAGTTCTTC. Translated: CASSEQKQFF.